These 21 T cell receptor beta chains share one sample of origin, sequenced in a study of T cells after yellow fever vaccination. TCRdb ran MiXCR on the 5' RACE reads and lists one entry per CDR3 protein. The table shows approximately 61,000 distinct CDR3 sequences, with approximately 6.5% occurring only once. Sequenced material: CD8+ T cells sorted from PBMCs, taken on the day of the first yellow fever vaccination. The receptors originated from a man in his late teens or twenties who received the YFV17D yellow fever vaccine.

As regards this clonotype: The CDR3 carries no conserved terminal phenylalanine or tryptophan, so it likely arises from a read error. The chain carries TRBV11-2 and TRBJ2-3; possible D gene TRBD2, 6 bases. This CDR3 is 18 amino acids long. Trimming removed 4 bases from V and 0 bases from J, with 20 bases in between. Germline CDR1 is SGHAT and CDR2 is FQNNGV. CDR3 residues: CASSWFFVSGTSTDTQYL. The CDR3 DNA reads as TGTGCCAGCAGCTGGTTTTTTGTGTCGGGGACTAGCACAGATACGCAGTATCTT.

The table lists this clonotype with many counts. The chain joins TRBV7-9 to TRBJ1-2; D uncertain. The CDR3 totals 12 residues. The germline V and J ends were trimmed by 0 bases and 8 bases, with 7 bases remaining between them. Germline V CDR1 and CDR2: SEHNR, FQNEAQ (reference sequence). The CDR3 reads CASSLAQGGYTF. CDR3 DNA sequence: TGTGCCAGCAGCTTAGCGCAAGGAGGCTACACCTTC.

About this clonotype: Possible read error: a much larger clone is one base away. V is TRBV27 and J is TRBJ2-1, with D perhaps matching TRBD2 (7 bases). V shed 8 bases and J shed 12 bases, with 26 bases lying between them. The germline V gene has CDR1 MNHEY and CDR2 SMNVEV (reference sequence). The CDR3 is made up of 15 amino acids. The CDR3 nucleotides read TGTGCCAGCGGGACTATCGGGGGCTCCCCTATGGGGCAGTTCTTC. Translation: CASGTIGGSPMGQFF.

This clonotype was recorded at least ten times. The rearrangement uses TRBV29-1 and TRBJ2-1; the D gene could be TRBD1 or TRBD2 (7 bases each). The CDR3 totals 17 residues. V was trimmed by 3 bases and J by 0 bases, leaving 18 bases between them. Germline CDR1 and CDR2: SQVTM and ANQGSEA. CDR3 loop: CSVEGGGGLPSYNEQFF. For the CDR3, the DNA is TGCAGCGTTGAGGGGGGAGGGGGCCTTCCCTCCTACAATGAGCAGTTCTTC.

There are many counts of this clonotype. The V gene is TRBV11-2, the J gene TRBJ2-3; TRBD2 matches at 8 bases. CDR1 and CDR2 (germline): SGHAT, FQNNGV. The CDR3 is made up of 14 amino acids. J lost 1 base, V lost 6 bases, and 3 bases had no gene match. CDR3 nucleotides: TGTGCCAGCAGGGGACTAGGAGGCACAGATACGCAGTATTTT. It yields the protein CASRGLGGTDTQYF.

This clonotype was found many times. This chain joins TRBV10-3 and TRBJ1-5, with D unclear. Germline loops: CDR1 ENHRY, CDR2 SYGVKD. V was clipped by 6 bases and J by 5 bases, with 14 bases between them. The CDR3 extends over 14 amino acids. The CDR3 here is CAIRDPRGDQPQHF. CDR3 sequence (DNA): TGTGCCATCAGAGACCCTCGGGGAGATCAGCCCCAGCATTTT.

The chain recombines TRBV19 with TRBJ2-7, with D possibly matching TRBD2 (5 bases). V lost 5 bases, J lost 3 bases, and 8 bases lay in between. Per the germline V gene, CDR1 is LNHDA and CDR2 is SQIVND (reference sequence). The CDR3 has 12 amino acids. The CDR3, as DNA: TGTGCCAGTAGTCGGACTGGCTACGAGCAGTACTTC. It encodes CASSRTGYEQYF.

This chain links TRBV20-1 with TRBJ2-6, with a tentative D call TRBD1 (5 bases). The V end was cut by 6 bases, the J end by 0 bases, with 15 bases between. The length of the CDR3 is 16 residues. Germline CDR1 and CDR2: DFQATT and SNEGSKA (reference sequence). CDR3 protein: CSASRTGISGANVLTF. In nucleotides, the CDR3 is TGCAGTGCCAGCCGAACAGGTATCTCTGGGGCCAACGTCCTGACTTTC.

This clonotype was found many times. V is TRBV12-3 or TRBV12-4 and J is TRBJ2-2; a weak D match, TRBD2 (6 bases). The CDR3 spans 15 residues. The V and J ends lost 7 bases and 4 bases respectively, with 16 bases between them. This CDR3 is CASTNPSEGTGELFF. The DNA of the CDR3 is TGTGCCAGCACCAACCCGTCGGAGGGCACCGGGGAGCTGTTTTTT.

In this sample, this clonotype turned up many times. V gene TRBV5-4 combines with J gene TRBJ2-3; a possible D gene is TRBD2 (6 bases). The germline V gene encodes CDR1 SGHNT and CDR2 YYREEE (reference sequence). The CDR3 runs to 14 residues. Trimming took 6 bases from V and 5 from J, leaving 16 bases between them. CDR3 loop: CASKPWGLVDTQYF. CDR3 in DNA: TGTGCCAGCAAACCCTGGGGACTCGTAGATACGCAGTATTTT.

The V call is TRBV5-1, the J call TRBJ2-3, with 8 bases that match TRBD1. Germline V gives CDR1 SGHRS, CDR2 YFSETQ. The CDR3 consists of 17 residues. Germline trimming cut 2 bases from V and 0 bases from J; bases unmatched to any gene: 8. CDR3 sequence (DNA): TGCGCCAGCAGCTTCGTCCAGGGGGCATTGAGCACAGATACGCAGTATTTT. It specifies CASSFVQGALSTDTQYF.

This clonotype was picked up a small number of times. The chain links TRBV7-6 to TRBJ2-2; tentative D call: TRBD2 (6 bases). The CDR3 runs 14 residues. Trimming took off 4 bases at V and 2 bases at J, with 8 bases between the two ends. Germline V gene sequence: CDR1 SGHVS, CDR2 FNYEAQ. CDR3 loop: CASSSGLNTGELFF. Written as DNA, the CDR3 is TGTGCCAGCAGCTCAGGACTAAACACCGGGGAGCTGTTTTTT.

This clonotype was counted between two and nine times. The chain uses TRBV5-1 and TRBJ1-1, with 9 bases identical to TRBD1. The CDR3 is 14 amino acids. Germline trimming cut 3 bases from V and 4 bases from J; bases unmatched to any gene: 4. The germline V gene has CDR1 SGHRS and CDR2 YFSETQ. The DNA of the CDR3 is TGCGCCAGCAGCTCGGGACAGGGATCCACTGAAGCTTTCTTT. It codes for CASSSGQGSTEAFF. Full variable domain (missing parts from reference TRBV5-1 and TRBJ1-1): KAGVTQTPRYLIKTRGQQVTLSCSPISGHRSVSWYQQTPGQGLQFLFEYFSETQRNKGNFPGRFSGRQFSNSRSEMNVSTLELGDSALYLCASSSGQGSTEAFFGQGTRLTVV.

This clonotype was observed a handful of times. This sequence joins TRBV20-1 and TRBJ2-2, with D perhaps matching TRBD1 or TRBD2 (5 bases each). The CDR3 extends over 18 amino acids. Trimming took 0 bases from V and 1 from J, leaving 18 bases between them. CDR1 DFQATT and CDR2 SNEGSKA come from the germline V gene (reference sequence). The CDR3, as DNA: TGCAGTGCTAGAGATTCCCCCGCCGGGACGGTGAACACCGGGGAGCTGTTTTTT. This gives the protein CSARDSPAGTVNTGELFF.

This clonotype was recorded many times. The chain couples TRBV15 to TRBJ1-4, with TRBD1 matching over 7 bases. V gave up 0 bases and J gave up 6 bases; unmatched junction bases: 7. Germline loops: CDR1 LNHNV, CDR2 YYDKDF (reference sequence). The CDR3 sequence is 16 residues long. The CDR3 DNA follows: TGTGCCACCAGCAGAGAAAGACAGGGCCAGGATGAAAAACTGTTTTTT. Its protein is CATSRERQGQDEKLFF.

The chain uses TRBV7-8 and TRBJ2-1, with TRBD2 identical over 8 bases. The V gene's germline CDR1 is SGHVS and CDR2 FQNEAQ. After removal of 5 bases from V and 5 bases from J, the junction contained 14 bases not matched to a gene. The CDR3 is made up of 17 amino acids. CDR3 region: CASSPRGGAGANNEQFF. For the CDR3, the DNA is TGTGCCAGCAGCCCAAGGGGGGGAGCGGGGGCTAACAATGAGCAGTTCTTC.

The chain links TRBV19 to TRBJ1-1; maybe TRBD1 (6 bases). CDR1 is LNHDA, CDR2 SQIVND, per germline (reference sequence). V was trimmed by 6 bases and J by 6 bases, leaving 14 bases between them. This CDR3 contains 13 residues. CDR3 amino acids: CASSQTGSAEAFF. The CDR3 DNA reads as TGTGCCAGTAGCCAAACAGGGTCGGCTGAAGCTTTCTTT.

This clonotype was found many times. The chain recombines TRBV19 with TRBJ1-5; a possible D gene is TRBD1 (5 bases). CDR1 and CDR2 (germline): LNHDA, SQIVND (reference sequence). The CDR3 length is 14 residues. With 3 bases removed from V and 7 bases from J, the gap between germline ends came to 13 bases. CDR3 nucleotides: TGTGCCAGTAGTATCACCGGGGGTAGGCAGCCCCAGCATTTT. Residues: CASSITGGRQPQHF.

This clonotype has only a few counts. The J gene is TRBJ2-1, the V gene TRBV6-2 or TRBV6-3; 8 bases align to TRBD1. With 6 bases clipped from V and 2 bases from J, the junction kept 21 bases outside the gene matches. Germline-derived CDR1 and CDR2 are MNHEY and SVGEGT. The CDR3 is 20 amino acids. CDR3 DNA sequence: TGTGCCAGCAGCCCAACCGACCTACCAGGACAGGGCTATCCCTACAATGAGCAGTTCTTC. Its translation is CASSPTDLPGQGYPYNEQFF.

This clonotype was detected a few times. The J gene is TRBJ1-4, the V gene TRBV20-1, with 9 positions matching TRBD1. V lost 1 base and J lost 6; bases outside the gene matches: 12. Looked up from germline, CDR1 is DFQATT and CDR2 is SNEGSKA (reference sequence). This CDR3 region has 17 residues. CDR3 in amino acids: CSARVMWTGESDEKLFF. Written as DNA, the CDR3 is TGCAGTGCTAGAGTGATGTGGACAGGGGAATCAGATGAAAAACTGTTTTTT.

CDR3 residues: CASSLAGGREQFF. The CDR3 region has the DNA TGTGCCAGCAGTTTAGCGGGGGGCCGGGAGCAGTTCTTC. V usage is TRBV6-2 or TRBV6-3 and J usage is TRBJ2-1; 10 nucleotides agree with TRBD2. The CDR3 is 13 amino acids. With V trimmed by 4 bases and J by 10 bases, 4 bases remained unmatched. CDR1 is MNHEY and CDR2 is SVGEGT in the germline V gene.